Below, one T cell receptor beta chain is given with its context. This clonotype was counted at least ten times. What this receptor recognizes is not known. Base qualities are not provided; no much larger clone lies one nucleotide away. According to the study, the label for this sample's treatment or condition signals: allogeneic hematopoietic cell transplantation with graft depleted of TCRalphabeta T cells and CD19 B cells. The children who served as transplant recipients had been given grafts of TCRalphabeta/CD19-depleted allogeneic hematopoietic cells. Library prep was done by PCR. Sequencing relied on an Illumina HiSeq 2500. Molecular barcoding was employed in the preparation of TCR libraries, with unique molecular identifiers being used to normalize TCRbeta repertoire quantification. Using fastp at Q25 and MiXCR, TCRdb reprocessed the public reads and kept productive beta chains. CDR3 protein duplicates are merged, each entry listing the most common genes and DNA. This sample is represented by about 300,000 distinct CDR3 sequences; around 10% of them were singletons. The top ten hold less than 9% of the sample.

This record belongs to a study of T-cell reconstitution after alpha-beta-depleted transplantation in children (dated by TCRdb to 2015 to 2016). About the study as a whole: T-cell immune reconstitution after TCRalphabeta/CD19-depleted allogeneic hematopoietic cell transplantation in children was quantitatively tracked in the study by means of TCR repertoire profiling. Overall study results and their limits: The frequencies of hyperexpanded clones fell over the following months, and after one year, T-cell counts and TCRbeta diversity were mostly attributed to newly produced T cells. The apparently early recovery of alphabetaT-cell counts about two months after transplant reportedly depended on only several hundred rapidly expanded clones that came from non-depleted graft cells. In some patients, high TCRbeta diversity at day 60 was attributed to recipient T cells and intrathymic progenitors that had survived conditioning.

The junction shows trimming of 0 bases on V and 0 bases on J, plus 16 bases between the germline ends. Spanning cysteine to phenylalanine, the CDR3 consists of 18 amino acids. Only the CDR3 DNA is retained, 54 bases long and in frame from the first base. CDR1 and CDR2 were assigned from the germline V gene as MNHEY and SVGEGT. Recombination connected TRBV6-2 or TRBV6-3 to TRBJ2-3; the D gene could be TRBD1 or TRBD2, each one agreeing over 5 bases. This specimen consisted of PBMCs, obtained before TCRalphabeta/CD19-depleted stem cell transplant. This receptor was obtained from a boy less than two years old with acute myeloid leukemia, due to receive a stem cell transplant. The CDR3 in this case is CASSYSYWGTVSTDTQYF. In nucleotide form, the sequence is TGTGCCAGCAGTTACTCGTATTGGGGGACGGTTAGCACAGATACGCAGTATTTT.